These 12 T cell receptor beta chains originate from one sample sequenced in a study of cytomegalovirus exposure and HLA in healthy donors. This PCR relied on a set of 60 Vbeta primers and 13 Jbeta primers. The table came from immunoSEQ multiplex PCR; TCRdb's copy has only in-frame clones and leaves some out. The profile shows under 150,000 clones, roughly 72% of them singletons. The sequencing sample was made of PBMCs. These receptors came from a woman in her thirties or forties in good health and CMV-seropositive.

This chain joins TRBV7-2 and TRBJ2-5, with a weak D call TRBD2 (6 bases). The ends were cut back, 4 bases at V and 2 bases at J, with 11 bases in the middle. Germline V gene lookup returns CDR1 SGHTA and CDR2 FQGNSA. The CDR3 runs to 14 residues. The CDR3 protein is CASSSWTNQETQYF. The CDR3 nucleotides are TGTGCCAGCAGCTCTTGGACTAATCAAGAGACCCAGTACTTC.

This chain joins TRBV9 and TRBJ1-3; D might be TRBD1 (5 bases). CDR3 length: 15 amino acids. Trimming pared 0 bases from V and 0 bases from J, leaving 7 bases between. Germline V CDR1 and CDR2: SGDLS, YYNGEE. CDR3 DNA sequence: TGTGCCAGCAGCGTAGGGGGCCTCTCTGGAAACACCATATATTTT. It yields the protein CASSVGGLSGNTIYF.

The rearrangement uses TRBV6-1 and TRBJ2-1; TRBD1 matches at 7 bases. Trimming cost V 0 bases and J 0 bases; bases outside gene matches: 8. The CDR3 sequence is 18 residues long. In germline, CDR1 is MNHNS, CDR2 SASEGT. The CDR3 DNA sequence: TGTGCCAGCAGTGAAGCGCTGACAGGGATTCCCTCCTACAATGAGCAGTTCTTC. Amino acid sequence: CASSEALTGIPSYNEQFF.

V gene TRBV7-3 combines with J gene TRBJ2-3, with 12 positions matching TRBD2. J lost 5 bases, V lost 3 bases, and 3 bases had no gene match. This CDR3 contains 15 residues. CDR1 and CDR2 (germline): SGHTA, FQGTGA. The CDR3 spells CASSFLAGGRDTQYF. The CDR3 DNA reads as TGTGCCAGCAGCTTCCTAGCGGGGGGGCGAGATACGCAGTATTTT.

The chain employs TRBV7-9 and TRBJ2-7; 7 nucleotides line up with TRBD1. Losses at the gene ends were 5 bases for V and 2 bases for J; bases not matched to a gene: 6. CDR3 length: 14 residues. Germline values: CDR1 SEHNR, CDR2 FQNEAQ (reference sequence). CDR3 in amino acids: CASSPEGQPYEQYF. The CDR3 DNA reads as TGTGCCAGCAGCCCCGAGGGACAGCCCTACGAGCAGTACTTC. Based on the CDR3 plus reference TRBV7-9 and TRBJ2-7, the full variable domain is DTGVSQNPRHKITKRGQNVTFRCDPISEHNRLYWYRQTLGQGPEFLTYFQNEAQLEKSRLLSDRFSAERPKGSFSTLEIQRTEQGDSAMYLCASSPEGQPYEQYFGPGTRLTVT.

The chain employs TRBV7-9 and TRBJ1-4, with D possibly matching TRBD1 (6 bases). V was clipped by 5 bases and J by 6 bases, with 16 bases between them. Germline loops: CDR1 SEHNR, CDR2 FQNEAQ (reference sequence). The CDR3 contains 15 residues. The chain's CDR3 is CASSPPGRGDEKLFF. The CDR3 region has the DNA TGTGCCAGCAGCCCCCCCGGCAGGGGTGATGAAAAACTGTTTTTT.

This chain uses TRBV18 with TRBJ2-7, with D possibly matching TRBD2 (5 bases). V lost 2 bases, J lost 6 bases, and 8 bases lay in between. This CDR3 region has 12 residues. Germline CDR1 KGHSH, CDR2 LQKENI. CDR3 DNA: TGTGCCAGCTCACCAGCGGGCTGCGAGCAGTACTTC. Amino acids: CASSPAGCEQYF.

The chain is built from TRBV12-5 and TRBJ1-2; TRBD1 is a possible D gene (5 bases). CDR3 length: 14 amino acids. V lost 1 base and J lost 5, with 11 bases in between. The germline V gene encodes CDR1 LGHNT and CDR2 FRNRAP. Written as DNA, the CDR3 is TGTGCTAGTGGTTTGGAGACAGCTTCGTATGGCTACACCTTC. Its translation is CASGLETASYGYTF. The variable domain in full, completed from reference TRBV12-5 and TRBJ1-2, reads DARVTQTPRHKVTEMGQEVTMRCQPILGHNTVFWYRQTMMQGLELLAYFRNRAPLDDSGMPKDRFSAEMPDATLATLKIQPSEPRDSAVYFCASGLETASYGYTFGSGTRLTVV.

The chain is built from TRBV6-1 and TRBJ1-2, with TRBD1 as a possible D gene (6 bases). Germline-derived CDR1 and CDR2 are MNHNS and SASEGT. This CDR3 has 14 amino acids. V was shortened by 1 base and J by 4 bases, with 10 bases between the two germline ends. The CDR3 DNA is TGTGCCAGCAGTGAAGTAGGACAGCCCTATGGCTACACCTTC. Its protein product is CASSEVGQPYGYTF.

J is TRBJ1-1 and V is TRBV5-8; D gene uncertain. In germline, CDR1 is SGHTS, CDR2 YDEGEE. The ends were cut back, 0 bases at V and 1 base at J, with 13 bases in the middle. The CDR3 sequence is 16 residues long. CDR3 amino acids: CASSLAFFGRNTEAFF. In DNA form, the CDR3 reads TGTGCCAGCAGCTTGGCCTTTTTTGGGAGGAACACTGAAGCTTTCTTT.

The chain uses TRBV19 and TRBJ1-2, with 7 bases fitting TRBD1. From germline, CDR1 is LNHDA and CDR2 SQIVND (reference sequence). J was trimmed by 4 bases and V by 6 bases; bases with no gene match: 11. The CDR3 has 15 amino acids. CDR3 sequence: CASREQGRLLYGYTF. The CDR3 DNA follows: TGTGCCAGTAGGGAACAGGGGAGATTACTCTATGGCTACACCTTC.

The chain links TRBV10-2 to TRBJ2-5; 7 nucleotides agree with TRBD1. Germline V gene data show CDR1 as WSHSY and CDR2 as SAAADI. This CDR3 region has 13 residues. V lost 10 bases and J lost 4; bases outside the gene matches: 9. CDR3 amino acids: CATRDSSRETQYF. Here the CDR3 DNA reads TGCGCCACCCGGGACAGCAGCAGAGAGACCCAGTACTTC.